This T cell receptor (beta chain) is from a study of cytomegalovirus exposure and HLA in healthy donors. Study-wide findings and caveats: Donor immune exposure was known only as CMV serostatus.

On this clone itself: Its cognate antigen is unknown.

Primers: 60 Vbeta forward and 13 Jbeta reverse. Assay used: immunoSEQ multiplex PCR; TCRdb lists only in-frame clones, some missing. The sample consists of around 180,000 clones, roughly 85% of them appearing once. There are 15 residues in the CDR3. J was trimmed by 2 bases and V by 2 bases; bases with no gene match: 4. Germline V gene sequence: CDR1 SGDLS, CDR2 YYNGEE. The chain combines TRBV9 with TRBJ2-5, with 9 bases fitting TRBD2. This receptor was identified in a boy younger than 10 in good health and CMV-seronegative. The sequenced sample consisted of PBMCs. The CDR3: CASSVIAGVQETQYF. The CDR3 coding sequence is TGTGCCAGCAGCGTTATAGCGGGGGTACAAGAGACCCAGTACTTC.